This TCR beta chain was retrieved from a study of T cell repertoires in cytomegalovirus infection (dated by TCRdb to 2018 to 2020). About the investigation overall: Alongside well-studied HLA-B-restricted epitopes, the peptide stimulations were aimed at recently identified HLA-C-restricted CMV epitopes, whose presentation resists viral immunomodulation. Because public TCR beta signatures pointed to carriage of CMV infection together with the matching HLA type, the HLA type of each donor mattered for the analysis.

Overall study results and their limits: The ex vivo response was dominated by HLA-C-restricted CMV-specific TCR beta clonotypes, and the single most frequent clonotype in two of eight donors was supplied by these HLA-C-restricted clonotypes. Cumulative frequency of public TCR beta family members discriminated carriers of CMV infection plus the relevant HLA type in this cohort and an independent roughly 330-donor cohort.

The treatment or condition label, read with the paper, signifies: in vitro stimulation with specific CMV peptide epitopes to enrich CMV-specific T cells. The sequencer listed for this sample is Illumina HiSeq 1500. In TCRdb, the public reads were trimmed at Q25 with fastp and aligned with MiXCR, with productive beta chains retained. Each entry merges the rows of one CDR3 protein and shows their most common DNA and genes. The sample yields hundreds of thousands of distinct CDR3 sequences; 33% were counted once. 15% to 20% of the sample is in the top ten clones. This clonotype showed up just a few times. Its antigen target is currently unknown. No base qualities exist here, and no much larger clone lies one base off it. As encoded in the germline V gene, CDR1 is SGHTA while CDR2 is FQGNSA. The CDR3 runs 13 amino acids, cysteine and phenylalanine included. Left in the record is the CDR3 DNA by itself, 39 bases read in frame from the first base. V is cut by 5 bases and J by 6 bases, and the space between the germline ends is 13 bases.

The rearranged chain carries TRBV7-2 and TRBJ1-1, with no D gene named confidently. The sample here was cultured PBMCs, taken from culture after CMV antigen stimulation. This TCR was recovered from a human donor in good health (CMV status not recorded). Some clones in this sample may be carry-over from other donors' samples. The bases read TGTGCCAGCAGCCCCCGGACTTTCTCTGAAGCTTTCTTT. The resulting protein is CASSPRTFSEAFF.